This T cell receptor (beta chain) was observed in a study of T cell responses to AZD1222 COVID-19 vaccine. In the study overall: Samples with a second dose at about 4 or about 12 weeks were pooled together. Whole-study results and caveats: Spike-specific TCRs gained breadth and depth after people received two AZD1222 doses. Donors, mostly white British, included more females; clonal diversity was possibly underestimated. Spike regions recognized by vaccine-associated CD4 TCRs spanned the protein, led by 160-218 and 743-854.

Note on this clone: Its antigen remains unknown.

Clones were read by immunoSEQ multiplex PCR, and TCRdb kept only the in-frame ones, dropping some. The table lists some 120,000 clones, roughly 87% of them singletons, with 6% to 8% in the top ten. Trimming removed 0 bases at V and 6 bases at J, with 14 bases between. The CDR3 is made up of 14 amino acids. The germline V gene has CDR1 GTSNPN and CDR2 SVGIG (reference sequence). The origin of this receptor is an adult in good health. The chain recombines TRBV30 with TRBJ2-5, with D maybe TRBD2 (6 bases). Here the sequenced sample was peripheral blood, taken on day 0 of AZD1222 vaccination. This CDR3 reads CAWSVGGAGQTQYF. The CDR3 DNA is TGTGCCTGGAGTGTAGGCGGGGCTGGGCAGACCCAGTACTTC. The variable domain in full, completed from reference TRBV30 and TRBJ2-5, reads SQTIHQWPATLVQPVGSPLSLECTVEGTSNPNLYWYRQAAGRGLQLLFYSVGIGQISSEVPQNLSASRPQDRQFILSSKKLLLSDSGFYLCAWSVGGAGQTQYFGPGTRLLVL.